Following are 22 T cell receptor beta chains from one sample sequenced in a study of shared clonotypes between healthy human individuals. Measured with immunoSEQ multiplex PCR; TCRdb has only the in-frame clones, and not every one. The sample holds hundreds of thousands of clones, over 65% seen once. Input material: memory CD4+ T cells sorted from blood. The subset: CD45RA-negative fraction. The receptor source for this set is a woman in her twenties or thirties in good health.

In its sample, this clone was seen a few times. The gene calls are TRBV19 and TRBJ1-3; weak D call: TRBD1 (5 bases). This CDR3 spans 15 amino acids. Germline lookup yields CDR1 LNHDA and CDR2 SQIVND (reference sequence). V was pared by 8 bases and J by 0 bases, with 14 bases between. The DNA of the CDR3 is TGTGCCAGTCGGGGCCTCTGGAGCTCTGGAAACACCATATATTTT. Amino acid sequence: CASRGLWSSGNTIYF.

This clone was recorded a few times. V is TRBV25-1 and J is TRBJ1-1; D may be TRBD1 (5 bases). Trimming removed 6 bases at V and 1 base at J, with 12 bases between. The CDR3 length is 14 residues. Germline V gene sequence: CDR1 MGHDK, CDR2 SYGVNS. CDR3 amino acids: CASRKRDGNTEAFF. In nucleotides, the CDR3 is TGTGCCAGCAGAAAACGGGACGGGAACACTGAAGCTTTCTTT.

This clone was found a few times. The chain is built from TRBV7-8 and TRBJ2-7, with 13 nucleotides matching TRBD2. Germline CDR1 is SGHVS and CDR2 is FQNEAQ. V was clipped by 1 base and J by 3 bases; unmatched bases: 6. The CDR3 extends over 17 amino acids. CDR3 in DNA: TGTGCCAGCAGCTTAGTTCCTGGGACTAGCGGGATCTACGAGCAGTACTTC. Translation: CASSLVPGTSGIYEQYF.

The chain recombines TRBV5-1 with TRBJ2-1; TRBD2 aligns across 7 bases. Trimming took 3 bases from V and 5 from J; bases not matched to a gene: 2. The CDR3 length is 13 residues. Germline lookup yields CDR1 SGHRS and CDR2 YFSETQ. The CDR3 reads CASSSLADNEQFF. The CDR3 coding sequence is TGCGCCAGCAGCTCTCTAGCGGACAATGAGCAGTTCTTC.

This chain connects TRBV5-8 to TRBJ2-7, with D possibly being TRBD2 (5 bases). Germline loops: CDR1 SGHTS, CDR2 YDEGEE. With 0 bases removed from V and 2 bases from J, the gap between germline ends came to 9 bases. CDR3 size: 14 residues. CDR3 protein: CASSLGFGTYEQYF. In DNA, the CDR3 is TGTGCCAGCAGCTTGGGGTTCGGGACCTACGAGCAGTACTTC.

This clone was seen many times. This rearrangement joins TRBV6-6 to TRBJ2-1; 9 bases agree with TRBD2. Germline loops: CDR1 MNHNY, CDR2 SVGAGI (reference sequence). CDR3 length: 14 amino acids. The trim removed 8 bases at V and 7 bases at J, leaving 9 bases unmatched. The CDR3 DNA reads as TGTGCCAGCCTAAGCCCTACTAGCGGGAATGAGCAGTTCTTC. Amino acid sequence: CASLSPTSGNEQFF.

The V and J genes are TRBV5-8 and TRBJ1-5; perhaps TRBD1 as D (6 bases). V dropped 0 bases and J dropped 3 bases, with 13 bases sitting between them. CDR1 is SGHTS and CDR2 is YDEGEE in the germline V gene. The CDR3 loop spans 16 amino acids. The CDR3 loop is CASSLVGGGSNQPQHF. In DNA form, the CDR3 reads TGTGCCAGCAGCTTGGTAGGGGGGGGTTCCAATCAGCCCCAGCATTTT.

This clone was seen only a few times. The rearrangement links TRBV19 to TRBJ2-7; D remains ambiguous. Germline loops: CDR1 LNHDA, CDR2 SQIVND (reference sequence). Trimming stripped 4 bases from V and 3 bases from J, with 10 bases between. The CDR3 is made up of 13 amino acids. The chain's CDR3 is CASSKEIYYEQYF. The CDR3 nucleotides read TGTGCCAGTAGTAAAGAAATCTACTACGAGCAGTACTTC.

The rearrangement joins TRBV7-6 to TRBJ1-3; maybe TRBD1 (6 bases). The CDR3 runs to 15 residues. Germline-derived CDR1 and CDR2 are SGHVS and FNYEAQ. V was trimmed by 6 bases and J by 1 base, leaving 13 bases between them. CDR3: CASSFGGGSGNTIYF. The CDR3 DNA reads as TGTGCCAGCAGTTTTGGGGGCGGGTCTGGAAACACCATATATTTT.

The CDR3 protein is CASSALGGGRREGYGYTF. CDR3 DNA: TGTGCCAGCAGTGCGCTCGGGGGGGGGCGTCGGGAAGGCTATGGCTACACCTTC. The chain is built from TRBV28 and TRBJ1-2; the D gene is possibly TRBD1 (6 bases). V was cut by 5 bases and J by 4 bases, with 26 bases left in between. The CDR3 extends over 18 amino acids. Germline V gene sequence: CDR1 MDHEN, CDR2 SYDVKM.

V is TRBV6-6 and J is TRBJ2-7; D tentatively reads TRBD1 or TRBD2 (5 bases each). Germline V lookup: CDR1 MNHNY, CDR2 SVGAGI (reference sequence). The V and J ends lost 1 base and 3 bases respectively, with 10 bases between them. The CDR3 extends over 14 amino acids. The CDR3 spells CASSYYGAGYEQYF. CDR3 coding DNA: TGTGCCAGCAGTTACTACGGGGCGGGCTACGAGCAGTACTTC.

The J gene is TRBJ2-7, the V gene TRBV7-2; a weak D match, TRBD2 (5 bases). The CDR3 loop spans 12 amino acids. Trimming pared 5 bases from V and 2 bases from J, leaving 7 bases between. Germline V gene lookup returns CDR1 SGHTA and CDR2 FQGNSA. This chain's CDR3 is CASSPSPYEQYF. As DNA, the CDR3 is TGTGCCAGCAGCCCTAGCCCCTACGAGCAGTACTTC.

The genes are TRBV28 and TRBJ1-1; no definite D call. With 6 bases removed from V and 1 base from J, the gap between germline ends came to 15 bases. The CDR3 runs to 15 residues. The germline CDR1 and CDR2 sequences are MDHEN and SYDVKM. For the CDR3, the DNA is TGTGCCAGCAGGCCCGTCGGTACCCGGAACACTGAAGCTTTCTTT. Its translation is CASRPVGTRNTEAFF.

In this sample, this clone turned up a few times. Other DNA sequences in this specimen translate into the identical CDR3. The genes are TRBV19 and TRBJ2-1; the match to TRBD2 covers 7 bases. This CDR3 contains 17 residues. The V segment lost 0 bases and the J segment 3 bases; nucleotides outside the gene matches: 8. CDR1 and CDR2 (germline): LNHDA, SQIVND (reference sequence). The CDR3 region is CASSIDSGTGGYNEQFF. As DNA, the CDR3 is TGTGCCAGTAGTATAGATAGCGGCACGGGAGGCTACAATGAGCAGTTCTTC. The whole variable domain, remainder taken from reference TRBV19 and TRBJ2-1, is DGGITQSPKYLFRKEGQNVTLSCEQNLNHDAMYWYRQDPGQGLRLIYYSQIVNDFQKGDIAEGYSVSREKKESFPLTVTSAQKNPTAFYLCASSIDSGTGGYNEQFFGPGTRLTVL.

The chain joins TRBV5-1 to TRBJ1-2; a weak D match, TRBD1 (6 bases). Germline V gene data show CDR1 as SGHRS and CDR2 as YFSETQ. Trimming shortened V by 2 bases and J by 4 bases, and 15 bases separated the two germline ends. This CDR3 region has 15 residues. The CDR3, as DNA: TGCGCCAGCAGCTTACTCGCAACAGGGAGCTATGGCTACACCTTC. It encodes CASSLLATGSYGYTF.

The chain uses TRBV7-8 and TRBJ1-5; D call uncertain. The CDR3 length is 17 residues. Germline lookup yields CDR1 SGHVS and CDR2 FQNEAQ. V lost 5 bases and J lost 0, with 17 bases in between. As DNA, the CDR3 is TGTGCCAGCAGCCGGTTCATGCCTTGGGATAGCAATCAGCCCCAGCATTTT. It yields the protein CASSRFMPWDSNQPQHF.

In its sample, this clone was seen many times. CDR3 in DNA: TGTGCCAGCAGCGCCCGGACAGGGGGCTCCTCCCCTGGGGGCTACACCTTC. As protein: CASSARTGGSSPGGYTF. This sequence joins TRBV7-9 and TRBJ1-2; 11 bases agree with TRBD1. In germline, CDR1 is SEHNR, CDR2 FQNEAQ (reference sequence). This CDR3 is built from 17 residues. Trimming took 5 bases from V and 8 from J; bases not matched to a gene: 16.

This chain connects TRBV28 to TRBJ1-2, with a possible D match to TRBD1 (5 bases). Germline CDR1 MDHEN, CDR2 SYDVKM. V shed 2 bases and J shed 2 bases, with 15 bases lying between them. The CDR3 totals 16 residues. The CDR3 bases are TGTGCCAGCAGTTTAGTCGGGCAGGGTAGAAACTATGGCTACACCTTC. Amino acid sequence: CASSLVGQGRNYGYTF.

This clone was detected only a few times. This chain connects TRBV28 to TRBJ1-4; 7 bases agree with TRBD1. The V segment lost 10 bases and the J segment 8 bases; nucleotides outside the gene matches: 4. Germline V gene sequence: CDR1 MDHEN, CDR2 SYDVKM. The CDR3 runs 11 residues. The CDR3 reads CATEGAEKLFF. In nucleotides, the CDR3 is TGTGCCACCGAGGGGGCCGAAAAACTGTTTTTT.

This chain links TRBV5-1 with TRBJ2-7; D may be TRBD1 (6 bases). The V end was cut by 3 bases, the J end by 2 bases, with 12 bases between. Germline assignment: CDR1 SGHRS and CDR2 YFSETQ. There are 14 residues in the CDR3. The CDR3 nucleotides are TGCGCCAGCAGCTCGCAGGGGACCACCTACGAGCAGTACTTC. It is translated as CASSSQGTTYEQYF. The full variable domain, with the rest looked up from reference TRBV5-1 and TRBJ2-7, is KAGVTQTPRYLIKTRGQQVTLSCSPISGHRSVSWYQQTPGQGLQFLFEYFSETQRNKGNFPGRFSGRQFSNSRSEMNVSTLELGDSALYLCASSSQGTTYEQYFGPGTRLTVT.

The V and J genes are TRBV30 and TRBJ1-2; the D is unclear. The ends were cut back, 0 bases at V and 8 bases at J, with 22 bases in the middle. This CDR3 is 16 amino acids long. The germline V gene has CDR1 GTSNPN and CDR2 SVGIG (reference sequence). CDR3 loop: CAWSVKSGRKAGGYTF. The CDR3 DNA is TGTGCCTGGAGTGTAAAGTCTGGCAGAAAGGCGGGAGGCTACACCTTC. Full variable domain (missing parts from reference TRBV30 and TRBJ1-2): SQTIHQWPATLVQPVGSPLSLECTVEGTSNPNLYWYRQAAGRGLQLLFYSVGIGQISSEVPQNLSASRPQDRQFILSSKKLLLSDSGFYLCAWSVKSGRKAGGYTFGSGTRLTVV.

The chain is built from TRBV6-1 and TRBJ2-2; D is perhaps TRBD2 (5 bases). V was cut by 4 bases and J by 5 bases, with 14 bases left in between. From germline, CDR1 is MNHNS and CDR2 SASEGT. This CDR3 region has 15 residues. For the CDR3, the DNA is TGTGCCAGCAGTGCGGACCGACCGGGGACCGGGGAGCTGTTTTTT. Protein: CASSADRPGTGELFF.